The present T cell receptor (beta chain) was sequenced within a study of cytomegalovirus exposure and HLA in healthy donors. Study-level results: A classifier reportedly called cytomegalovirus status with high sensitivity and specificity. Cytomegalovirus-associated TCR beta chains were listed, numbering some 180.

The CDR3 contains 13 residues. Between the trimmed V and J ends, which lost 4 bases and 2 bases, there was a span of 6 bases. Germline lookup yields CDR1 MDHEN and CDR2 SYDVKM. Produced via immunoSEQ multiplex PCR; TCRdb's table is partial and in-frame only. The sample yields more than 80,000 clones, about 95% seen once. About this clone itself: Its target is unknown.

The chain has TRBV28 and TRBJ1-5; D gene uncertain. The TCR originated in a woman in her late teens or twenties in good health and CMV-seronegative. Sequenced sample: PBMCs. In nucleotides, the CDR3 is TGTGCCAGCAGTTCCTCGGGCAATCAGCCCCAGCATTTT. Translation: CASSSSGNQPQHF.